These 20 T cell receptor beta chains were sequenced from one sample in a study of spatial heterogeneity in lung cancer. Described time point: blood at routine non-recurrence follow-up after resection. TCRdb ran MiXCR on the 5' RACE reads and lists one entry per CDR3 protein. Of 110,000 or so distinct CDR3 sequences in the sample, 10% to 12% were seen once. The sample in question was PBMCs, obtained at follow-up. Every receptor here comes from a female donor with early-stage non-small cell lung cancer.

The genes are TRBV28 and TRBJ2-1; D unresolved. The CDR3 covers 14 residues. Germline V gene data show CDR1 as MDHEN and CDR2 as SYDVKM. The germline V and J ends were trimmed by 3 bases and 1 base, with 7 bases remaining between them. CDR3 DNA: TGTGCCAGCAGTTTTCTACGGTCCTACAATGAGCAGTTCTTC. Its translation is CASSFLRSYNEQFF.

This clonotype occurred a few times. The V and J genes are TRBV6-2 or TRBV6-3 and TRBJ2-7; D may be TRBD1 or TRBD2 (5 bases each). Looked up from germline, CDR1 is MNHEY and CDR2 is SVGEGT. CDR3 length: 14 amino acids. V gave up 0 bases and J gave up 6 bases, with 12 bases separating them. The CDR3 protein is CASSYSTGGGEQYV. The CDR3, as DNA: TGTGCCAGCAGTTACTCGACTGGGGGTGGCGAGCAGTACGTC.

This clonotype was observed many times. This CDR3 is CSVVSQGLNEQFF. The CDR3 DNA sequence: TGCAGCGTCGTCTCACAGGGCCTCAATGAGCAGTTCTTC. The V call is TRBV29-1, the J call TRBJ2-1, with D tentatively TRBD1 (6 bases). V was cut by 6 bases and J by 6 bases, with 15 bases left in between. Germline assignment: CDR1 SQVTM and CDR2 ANQGSEA. CDR3 length equals 13 residues.

This clonotype was found a few times. The chain has TRBV6-5 and TRBJ1-1, with 8 nucleotides matching TRBD1. Germline assignment: CDR1 MNHEY and CDR2 SVGAGI. This CDR3 spans 17 amino acids. V lost 0 bases and J lost 3; bases outside the gene matches: 9. CDR3 residues: CASSYSHRGAGDTEAFF. In DNA, the CDR3 is TGTGCCAGCAGTTACTCTCACAGGGGGGCGGGTGACACTGAAGCTTTCTTT.

This clonotype was counted between two and nine times. V and J are TRBV11-2 and TRBJ1-4; D is unresolved. V was cut by 6 bases and J by 7 bases, with 15 bases left in between. Germline loops: CDR1 SGHAT, CDR2 FQNNGV. The CDR3 extends over 14 amino acids. CDR3 sequence reads: CASSRSLGGEKLFF. CDR3 in DNA: TGTGCCAGCAGTCGAAGCTTGGGTGGTGAAAAACTGTTTTTT.

V and J are TRBV12-3 or TRBV12-4 and TRBJ1-2; weak D call: TRBD1 (5 bases). The ends were cut back, 3 bases at V and 5 bases at J, with 19 bases in the middle. This CDR3 contains 16 residues. CDR3: CASSLSGPRLEYGYTF. The CDR3 bases are TGTGCCAGCAGTTTGTCGGGACCCAGACTAGAATATGGCTACACCTTC.

The chain carries TRBV30 and TRBJ2-1; D is undetermined. This CDR3 region has 13 residues. Trimming stripped 2 bases from V and 6 bases from J, with 11 bases between. Germline V CDR1 and CDR2: GTSNPN, SVGIG (reference sequence). CDR3 nucleotide sequence: TGTGCCTGGAGTAGTGGGCTCAGCAATGAGCAGTTCTTC. Residues: CAWSSGLSNEQFF.

V is TRBV29-1 and J is TRBJ2-1; D possibly corresponds to TRBD2 (5 bases). V lost 3 bases and J 3 bases, leaving 12 bases between the germline ends. The CDR3 runs 14 residues. Germline V gene lookup returns CDR1 SQVTM and CDR2 ANQGSEA. CDR3 in amino acids: CSVDQSGFYNEQFF. Written as DNA, the CDR3 is TGCAGCGTTGATCAAAGCGGATTCTACAATGAGCAGTTCTTC.

The V gene is TRBV7-3, the J gene TRBJ2-3, with D possibly matching TRBD1 (5 bases). Trimming pared 3 bases from V and 3 bases from J, leaving 13 bases between. Germline CDR1 reads SGHTA; CDR2 reads FQGTGA. There are 15 residues in the CDR3. The CDR3 here is CASSFRKGATDTQYF. Written as DNA, the CDR3 is TGTGCCAGCAGCTTCAGGAAAGGGGCAACAGATACGCAGTATTTT.

This clonotype was seen ten or more times. This sequence joins TRBV4-1 and TRBJ2-1; possible D gene TRBD2, 6 bases. Trimming took 2 bases from V and 1 from J, leaving 12 bases between them. This CDR3 has 16 amino acids. Germline V gives CDR1 MGHRA, CDR2 YSYEKL. CDR3 residues: CASSQPTRSSYNEQFF. CDR3 coding DNA: TGCGCCAGCAGCCAACCGACTAGAAGTTCCTACAATGAGCAGTTCTTC.

The rearrangement links TRBV7-9 to TRBJ2-3; possibly TRBD1 for D (6 bases). The CDR3 consists of 12 residues. V shed 11 bases and J shed 5 bases, with 14 bases lying between them. Per germline, CDR1 SEHNR and CDR2 FQNEAQ (reference sequence). CDR3 coding DNA: TGTGCCTGCGGACAGAACCTAGATACGCAGTATTTT. Translation: CACGQNLDTQYF.

This clonotype has a handful of counts. The chain carries TRBV7-2 and TRBJ2-1, with 16 bases identical to TRBD2. The V and J ends lost 0 bases and 7 bases, in that order; junction bases with no gene match: 3. The germline gives CDR1 SGHTA, CDR2 FQGNSA. The length of the CDR3 is 17 residues. DNA for the CDR3: TGTGCCAGCAGCTTAGCGAAGGGACTAGCGGGAGGGAATGAGCAGTTCTTC. This sequence encodes CASSLAKGLAGGNEQFF.

The sample holds many counts of this clonotype. The CDR3 nucleotides read TGTGCCAGCAGTCCCGCGGGGGACTACACAGATACGCAGTATTTT. Amino acid sequence: CASSPAGDYTDTQYF. The genes are TRBV28 and TRBJ2-3; 7 bases are shared with TRBD2. The V segment lost 5 bases and the J segment 2 bases; nucleotides outside the gene matches: 7. Germline CDR1 reads MDHEN; CDR2 reads SYDVKM. The CDR3 covers 15 residues.

This chain uses TRBV12-3 or TRBV12-4 with TRBJ2-3; 9 bases match TRBD1. The CDR3 is 14 residues long. Trimming at V came to 5 bases and at J to 2 bases, leaving 2 bases not matched to a gene. The CDR3 is CASSGQGHTDTQYF. CDR3 in DNA: TGTGCCAGCAGTGGACAGGGGCACACAGATACGCAGTATTTT.

This clonotype was observed a handful of times. The V call is TRBV18, the J call TRBJ2-5; no reliable D call. Germline V gene data show CDR1 as KGHSH and CDR2 as LQKENI. The germline V and J ends were trimmed by 4 bases and 3 bases, with 9 bases remaining between them. CDR3 length: 13 amino acids. CDR3 sequence: CASSLSVKETQYF. Written as DNA, the CDR3 is TGTGCCAGCTCACTATCAGTCAAAGAGACCCAGTACTTC.

The sample holds a few counts of this clonotype. V usage is TRBV18 and J usage is TRBJ2-1, with 8 bases that match TRBD1. Unmatched junction bases numbered 11, after V lost 5 bases and J lost 11 bases. The V gene's germline CDR1 is KGHSH and CDR2 LQKENI. The CDR3 is made up of 14 amino acids. In DNA, the CDR3 is TGTGCCAGCTCAAACTCCGGACAGGGAAGTAAGCAGTTCTTC. It encodes CASSNSGQGSKQFF. Using reference TRBV18 and TRBJ2-1 for the parts outside the CDR3, the full variable domain is NAGVMQNPRHLVRRRGQEARLRCSPMKGHSHVYWYRQLPEEGLKFMVYLQKENIIDESGMPKERFSAEFPKEGPSILRIQQVVRGDSAAYFCASSNSGQGSKQFFGPGTRLTVL.

This clonotype occurred many times. The chain uses TRBV5-6 and TRBJ2-1; a possible D gene is TRBD2 (8 bases). Germline V gene data show CDR1 as SGHDT and CDR2 as YYEEEE. This CDR3 region has 16 residues. V was pared by 2 bases and J by 2 bases, with 14 bases between. The CDR3 reads CASSLPGGGPYNEQFF. CDR3 coding DNA: TGTGCCAGCAGCTTACCGGGAGGGGGCCCCTACAATGAGCAGTTCTTC.

This clonotype was counted between two and nine times. This chain links TRBV20-1 with TRBJ2-1, with D possibly matching TRBD2 (5 bases). The germline V gene has CDR1 DFQATT and CDR2 SNEGSKA (reference sequence). V shed 4 bases and J shed 9 bases, with 10 bases lying between them. The CDR3 is 11 amino acids. The CDR3 region is CSATSSTEQFF. Written as DNA, the CDR3 is TGCAGTGCTACCTCTAGCACTGAGCAGTTCTTC.

This clonotype was found a few times. The chain employs TRBV6-2 or TRBV6-3 and TRBJ2-3; weak D call: TRBD2 (5 bases). V lost 2 bases and J lost 3, with 15 bases in between. This CDR3 has 16 amino acids. Germline V gene lookup returns CDR1 MNHEY and CDR2 SVGEGT. The CDR3 sequence: CASSYGLILHTDTQYF. The CDR3, as DNA: TGTGCCAGCAGTTACGGACTGATACTTCATACAGATACGCAGTATTTT.

Turning to this clonotype: At one boundary the junction diverges from the germline segment, which might be a read error. The V gene is TRBV20-1, the J gene TRBJ2-2; no clear D gene. This CDR3 comprises 11 residues. CDR1 is DFQATT, CDR2 SNEGSKA, per germline (reference sequence). CDR3 residues: CSARVGIELFF. The CDR3 bases are TGCAGCGCTAGAGTAGGGATTGAGCTGTTTTTT.